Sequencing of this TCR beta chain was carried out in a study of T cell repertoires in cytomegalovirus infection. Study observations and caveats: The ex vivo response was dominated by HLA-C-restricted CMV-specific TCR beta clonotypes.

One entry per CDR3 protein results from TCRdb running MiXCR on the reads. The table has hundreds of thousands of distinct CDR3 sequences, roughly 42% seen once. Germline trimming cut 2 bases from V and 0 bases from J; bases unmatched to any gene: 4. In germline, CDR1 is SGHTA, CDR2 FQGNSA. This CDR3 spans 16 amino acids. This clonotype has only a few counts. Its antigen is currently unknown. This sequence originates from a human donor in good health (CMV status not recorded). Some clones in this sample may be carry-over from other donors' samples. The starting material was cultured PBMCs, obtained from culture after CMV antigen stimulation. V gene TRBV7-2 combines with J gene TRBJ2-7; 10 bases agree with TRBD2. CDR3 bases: TGTGCCAGCAGCTTACTAGCGGGAGACCTCTCCTACGAGCAGTACTTC. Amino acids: CASSLLAGDLSYEQYF.